This is a list of T cell receptor beta chains from one sample in a study of blood T cells in healthy people across ages. TCRdb redid the calling of the 5' RACE reads with MiXCR, one entry per CDR3 protein. The table shows about 1,800,000 distinct CDR3 sequences, with roughly 28% occurring only once. Sequencing was performed on blood. The receptors shown here come from a woman aged 25 to 39 in good health. Both conserved end residues are part of each CDR3. D genes are given only for firm matches. A row's size may be missing; if present it is once, few, many or a size class.

NA,TRBJ1-1,NA,TRBV27,TGTGCCACTGCAGGGTCCACTGAAGCTTTCTTT,CATAGSTEAFF
NA,TRBJ1-5,NA,TRBV21-1,TGTGCCAGCAAGTCAGGACCCAATCAGCCCCAGCATTTT,CASKSGPNQPQHF
NA,TRBJ1-2,NA,TRBV7-2,TGTGCCAGCAGCCCCGGTGAGGAGTTTGGTGGCTACACCTTC,CASSPGEEFGGYTF
NA,TRBJ2-5,NA,TRBV6-2/TRBV6-3,TGTGCCAGCAGTAGGGGTCAGGCTCGTCAAGAGACCCAGTACTTC,CASSRGQARQETQYF
TRBD1,TRBJ2-7,few,TRBV20-1,TGCAGTGCTTTACCCGGGACAGGCTCCTACGAGCAGTACTTC,CSALPGTGSYEQYF
NA,TRBJ1-5,NA,TRBV4-1,TGCGCCAGCAGCCAATCCAGGGATAATCAGCCCCAGCATTTT,CASSQSRDNQPQHF
NA,TRBJ2-5,many,TRBV7-2,TGTGCCAGCAGCTTAGCCCAGGCTGCCCAAGAGACCCAGTACTTC,CASSLAQAAQETQYF
TRBD2,TRBJ2-3,few,TRBV12-3/TRBV12-4,TGTGCCAGCAGGGCGGGAGTAGGAACAGATACGCAGTATTTT,CASRAGVGTDTQYF
NA,TRBJ2-5,NA,TRBV25-1,TGTGCCAGCAGTCCTGTAAGGAGGGGCCAAGAGACCCAGTACTTC,CASSPVRRGQETQYF
NA,TRBJ2-7,many,TRBV6-5,TGTGCCAGCACCAGGGCAGGGACTGGGGAGCAGTACTTC,CASTRAGTGEQYF
NA,TRBJ2-7,NA,TRBV6-5,TGTGCCAGCAGTCCGGGGCCGGAGGTTGGGTACGAGCAGTACTTC,CASSPGPEVGYEQYF
TRBD1,TRBJ2-7,few,TRBV13,TGTGCCAGCAGCGGGACAGGGCTTGGTTACGAGCAGTACTTC,CASSGTGLGYEQYF
NA,TRBJ2-5,once,TRBV2,TGTGCCAGCATGGCCGAAGAGACCCAGTACTTC,CASMAEETQYF
NA,TRBJ2-7,NA,TRBV29-1,TGCGGCGTCGGGGACTTAGGGACCTACGAGCAGTACTTC,CGVGDLGTYEQYF
TRBD2,TRBJ2-1,NA,TRBV6-2/TRBV6-3,TGTGCCAGCAGTTCCCGCGGGGGTCGTAGCTCCTACAATGAGCAGTTCTTC,CASSSRGGRSSYNEQFF
NA,TRBJ2-4,NA,TRBV28,TGTGCCAGCAGTGCAAACATTCAGTACTTC,CASSANIQYF
NA,TRBJ1-5,NA,TRBV10-3,TGTGCCATCAAGGGGGAAGGGGATCAGCCCCAGCATTTT,CAIKGEGDQPQHF
TRBD2,TRBJ2-1,few,TRBV10-3,TGTGCCATCGGGGCTAGCGGGAGCATGAGAAATGAGCAGTTCTTC,CAIGASGSMRNEQFF
NA,TRBJ2-1,few,TRBV9,TGTGCCAGCAGCGTAGGGGGTCGGGGCCCACTCCGGTTCTTC,CASSVGGRGPLRFF
TRBD2,TRBJ2-3,few,TRBV9,TGTGCCAGCAGCGGTTTAGCGGGAGGGCCGGCAGATACGCAGTATTTT,CASSGLAGGPADTQYF
NA,TRBJ2-1,many,TRBV7-2,TGTGCCAGCAGCTTAAATAGGGACAATGAGCAGTTCTTC,CASSLNRDNEQFF